One and the same sample provided the 15 T cell receptor beta chains below, sequenced in a study of human T cells and chemical hapten exposure. MiXCR, run by TCRdb on the RACE reads, gives a single entry per CDR3 protein. The sample has 35,000 to 50,000 distinct CDR3 sequences; about 3.9% are singletons. Time point described: healthy volunteer bleed at 2 weeks. The authors extracted total RNA from unfractionated whole blood. Input material: whole blood. The source is a female donor in good health. Some clones in this sample may be carry-over from other donors' samples.

This chain connects TRBV15 to TRBJ2-5, with D possibly matching TRBD1 (5 bases). Trimming cost V 0 bases and J 2 bases, with 16 bases left between them. CDR1 LNHNV and CDR2 YYDKDF come from the germline V gene (reference sequence). The CDR3 runs to 17 residues. The DNA of the CDR3 is TGTGCCACCAGCAGAGATAATAGGCAGGGATGGCAAGAGACCCAGTACTTC. Its protein product is CATSRDNRQGWQETQYF.

In this sample, this clonotype turned up many times. The rearrangement links TRBV7-6 to TRBJ1-5; D is undetermined. V was pared by 0 bases and J by 4 bases, with 7 bases between. The CDR3 is 14 residues long. The germline gives CDR1 SGHVS, CDR2 FNYEAQ. CDR3 DNA: TGTGCCAGCAGCTTAGCGGGTCATAATCAGCCCCAGCATTTT. This encodes CASSLAGHNQPQHF.

The table lists this clonotype with many counts. The rearrangement joins TRBV7-2 to TRBJ2-1; 9 nucleotides agree with TRBD2. The CDR3 is 17 amino acids. V shed 5 bases and J 1 base; nucleotides not matched to a gene: 9. CDR1 is SGHTA and CDR2 is FQGNSA in the germline V gene. CDR3 nucleotide sequence: TGTGCCAGCAGCCCCACCCTAGCGGGGACTTCCTACAATGAGCAGTTCTTC. It specifies CASSPTLAGTSYNEQFF.

This clonotype was seen at least ten times. The gene calls are TRBV7-2 and TRBJ2-1; 13 bases are a match to TRBD2. The J segment lost 9 bases and the V segment lost 4 bases, leaving 12 bases of the junction unmatched. There are 17 residues in the CDR3. CDR1 and CDR2 (germline): SGHTA, FQGNSA. The chain's CDR3 is CASSYGLAGAQGSEQFF. For the CDR3, the DNA is TGTGCCAGCAGCTACGGACTAGCGGGGGCCCAAGGTAGTGAGCAGTTCTTC.

In its sample, this clonotype was seen many times. The rearrangement links TRBV6-6 to TRBJ1-3; D call uncertain. V was clipped by 2 bases and J by 5 bases, with 1 base between them. The length of the CDR3 is 11 residues. The germline CDR1 and CDR2 sequences are MNHNY and SVGAGI (reference sequence). Here the CDR3 reads CASSYRNTIYF. The CDR3 DNA sequence: TGTGCCAGCAGTTACCGAAACACCATATATTTT.

V is TRBV11-2 and J is TRBJ1-4, with D perhaps TRBD1 (5 bases). The V and J ends lost 3 bases and 8 bases respectively, with 10 bases between them. The length of the CDR3 is 13 residues. Germline loops: CDR1 SGHAT, CDR2 FQNNGV. The CDR3 coding sequence is TGTGCCAGCAGCTTCCGGGACTCGGAAAAACTGTTTTTT. It translates to CASSFRDSEKLFF.

This clonotype was observed at least ten times. The V gene is TRBV12-3 or TRBV12-4, the J gene TRBJ1-6; D remains unclear. The V and J ends lost 6 bases and 5 bases respectively, with 14 bases between them. This CDR3 comprises 15 residues. The CDR3 DNA reads as TGTGCCAGCAGCCTCCAGACGGATGATAATTCACCCCTCCACTTT. Its protein is CASSLQTDDNSPLHF.

The chain links TRBV9 to TRBJ1-4; D is unclear. Germline V CDR1 and CDR2: SGDLS, YYNGEE. This CDR3 has 13 residues. Trimming cost V 0 bases and J 5 bases, with 5 bases left between them. The DNA of the CDR3 is TGTGCCAGCAGCGTAGGACGGAATGAAAAACTGTTTTTT. Translating gives CASSVGRNEKLFF.

In its sample, this clonotype was seen many times. V usage is TRBV9 and J usage is TRBJ1-2, with 8 positions matching TRBD1. With 4 bases clipped from V and 4 bases from J, the junction kept 3 bases outside the gene matches. CDR3 length: 13 residues. Germline V CDR1 and CDR2: SGDLS, YYNGEE. The CDR3 sequence is CASSLGQGYGYTF. The CDR3 DNA sequence: TGTGCCAGCAGCCTTGGACAGGGCTATGGCTACACCTTC.

This clonotype was picked up many times. This chain joins TRBV18 and TRBJ1-1; D not resolved. Trimming stripped 0 bases from V and 1 base from J, with 6 bases between. The germline gives CDR1 KGHSH, CDR2 LQKENI. This CDR3 is built from 14 residues. The CDR3 nucleotides read TGTGCCAGCTCACCACCTGGGCCGAACACTGAAGCTTTCTTT. Amino acid sequence: CASSPPGPNTEAFF. The full variable domain, its missing parts supplied by reference TRBV18 and TRBJ1-1, is NAGVMQNPRHLVRRRGQEARLRCSPMKGHSHVYWYRQLPEEGLKFMVYLQKENIIDESGMPKERFSAEFPKEGPSILRIQQVVRGDSAAYFCASSPPGPNTEAFFGQGTRLTVV.

This clonotype was seen ten or more times. V is TRBV24-1 and J is TRBJ1-1; unclear D gene. CDR3 length: 13 amino acids. CDR1 KGHDR and CDR2 SFDVKD come from the germline V gene. The V end lost 4 bases, the J end lost 5 bases, and 10 bases lay between the germline ends. CDR3 DNA: TGTGCCACCAGTGACTGGGTCCGGACTGAAGCTTTCTTT. It translates to CATSDWVRTEAFF.

In its sample, this clonotype was seen many times. The chain links TRBV7-2 to TRBJ1-5, with 8 bases identical to TRBD1. The trim removed 2 bases at V and 2 bases at J, leaving 5 bases unmatched. Germline V gene data show CDR1 as SGHTA and CDR2 as FQGNSA. This CDR3 has 16 residues. As DNA, the CDR3 is TGTGCCAGCAGCTTATATCAGGGGGCAGGCAATCAGCCCCAGCATTTT. Its protein product is CASSLYQGAGNQPQHF.

This clonotype appeared many times. The genes are TRBV6-1 and TRBJ2-1; 12 positions match TRBD2. After removal of 4 bases from V and 9 bases from J, the junction contained 7 bases not matched to a gene. The germline V gene has CDR1 MNHNS and CDR2 SASEGT. The CDR3 totals 15 residues. The CDR3 region has the DNA TGTGCCAGCAGTGGAGCTAGCGGGGGGGCGACTGAGCAGTTCTTC. Protein sequence: CASSGASGGATEQFF.

This clonotype was found many times. The chain uses TRBV7-2 and TRBJ1-5; perhaps TRBD1 as D (6 bases). Trimming stripped 4 bases from V and 4 bases from J, with 17 bases between. Per the germline V gene, CDR1 is SGHTA and CDR2 is FQGNSA. CDR3 length: 16 amino acids. CDR3 nucleotides: TGTGCCAGCAGCTCAGCAAAGGGGGGGTTTAATCAGCCCCAGCATTTT. It codes for CASSSAKGGFNQPQHF.

This clonotype was recorded many times. The chain uses TRBV2 and TRBJ1-5; 8 nucleotides align to TRBD1. V was clipped by 6 bases and J by 6 bases; unmatched bases: 13. The CDR3 totals 16 residues. Germline V lookup: CDR1 SNHLY, CDR2 FYNNEI. DNA for the CDR3: TGTGCCAGCAGGCCCCGGACAGGGTCCCCCAGTCAGCCCCAGCATTTT. This translates into CASRPRTGSPSQPQHF.